This TCR beta chain emerged from a study of CD8 T cells in Susac syndrome. Roughly 0.45 to 1 ug RNA was reverse transcribed with random hexamers. TCRdb processed the immunoSEQ multiplex PCR reads anew with MiXCR; each CDR3 protein has one entry. The profile shows around 150,000 distinct CDR3 sequences, around 95% of them singletons. The CDR3 extends over 13 amino acids. V lost 4 bases, J lost 5 bases, and 11 bases lay in between. Per the germline V gene, CDR1 is SGHAT and CDR2 is FQNNGV. The sequenced sample was CD4+ T cells from PBMCs. This chain links TRBV11-2 with TRBJ1-1; D unresolved. This clonotype was sampled from a human donor in good health. CDR3 DNA sequence: TGTGCCAGCAGCTCTGGACCCCGTACTGAAGCTTTCTTT. Translating it yields CASSSGPRTEAFF.